This TCR beta chain was captured in a study of PD-L1 blockade in urothelial cancer. Study as a whole: Analysis of blood occurred 3 weeks (second dose) and 6 weeks after treatment start.

Here immunoSEQ multiplex PCR was the method, and the copy in TCRdb shows in-frame clones only, minus some. This sample has some 39,000 clones; approximately 84% occur once, and the top ten carry about 2.5%. V lost 7 bases, J lost 4 bases, and 16 bases lay in between. This CDR3 has 14 amino acids. Germline CDR1 is LNHDA and CDR2 is SQIVND (reference sequence). Time point in this sample: peripheral blood 6 weeks after treatment start. Diagnoses among patients were locally advanced or metastatic urothelial carcinoma. The J gene is TRBJ1-1, the V gene TRBV19, with TRBD1 as a possible D gene (6 bases). The source was PBMCs, collected around atezolizumab (anti-PD-L1) treatment. This sequence originates from a man in his 70s with urothelial cancer. The CDR3 loop is CASTGSGGFTEAFF. The CDR3 coding sequence is TGTGCCAGTACCGGGAGCGGGGGCTTCACTGAAGCTTTCTTT. Based on the CDR3 plus reference TRBV19 and TRBJ1-1, the full variable domain is DGGITQSPKYLFRKEGQNVTLSCEQNLNHDAMYWYRQDPGQGLRLIYYSQIVNDFQKGDIAEGYSVSREKKESFPLTVTSAQKNPTAFYLCASTGSGGFTEAFFGQGTRLTVV.